The 29 T cell receptor beta chains given below trace back to one sample, sequenced in a study of neoadjuvant anti-PD-1 for oral cavity cancer. The repertoire was sequenced with immunoSEQ multiplex PCR; TCRdb's copy has only in-frame clones and lacks some. This table has over 11,000 clones, roughly 68% appearing once. The material was PBMCs, obtained before nivolumab (anti-PD-1) treatment. These receptors originate from a person aged 40 to 85 with oral cavity squamous cell carcinoma.

This chain joins TRBV30 and TRBJ2-7; D assignment may be TRBD1 or TRBD2 (5 bases each). CDR1 and CDR2 from the germline V gene are GTSNPN and SVGIG (reference sequence). Trimming pared 4 bases from V and 1 base from J, leaving 17 bases between. The CDR3 is 15 residues long. The CDR3 region is CAWKPGGGFSYEQYF. The CDR3 DNA follows: TGTGCCTGGAAACCCGGTGGGGGTTTTTCCTACGAGCAGTACTTC.

The V call is TRBV5-5, the J call TRBJ2-5; 9 bases fit TRBD1. The J segment lost 5 bases and the V segment lost 1 base, leaving 15 bases of the junction unmatched. Germline values: CDR1 SGHKS, CDR2 YYEKEE (reference sequence). The CDR3 consists of 18 residues. The chain's CDR3 is CASSLLQGASVVWETQYF. In nucleotides, the CDR3 is TGTGCCAGCAGCTTGCTACAGGGGGCGAGTGTAGTGTGGGAGACCCAGTACTTC.

V is TRBV12-5 and J is TRBJ1-1, with 7 bases lining up with TRBD1. CDR3 length equals 16 residues. Unmatched junction bases numbered 7, after V lost 0 bases and J lost 3 bases. The V gene's germline CDR1 is LGHNT and CDR2 FRNRAP. The CDR3 DNA follows: TGTGCTAGTGGTTTGGTACGGCCAGGGGGTGACACTGAAGCTTTCTTT. Translated, it gives CASGLVRPGGDTEAFF.

The chain carries TRBV25-1 and TRBJ2-7; D might be TRBD1 or TRBD2, each matching 5 bases. The CDR3 has 13 residues. The V end lost 4 bases, the J end lost 5 bases, and 12 bases lay between the germline ends. Per germline, CDR1 MGHDK and CDR2 SYGVNS. DNA for the CDR3: TGTGCCAGCAGTGTTCCGGGGACGGACGAGCAGTACTTC. This codes for CASSVPGTDEQYF.

This clone was recorded once. The rearrangement joins TRBV2 to TRBJ2-5; weak D call: TRBD2 (5 bases). The end of the DNA fits TRBJ2-7 better, so the J call may be wrong. The CDR3 totals 13 residues. CDR1 is SNHLY, CDR2 FYNNEI, per germline. CDR3 nucleotide sequence: TGTGCCAGCAGGCCGTTCGGGGTCTACGAGCAGTACTTC. Translation: CASRPFGVYEQYF.

This sequence joins TRBV6-6 and TRBJ1-4; possible D gene TRBD1, 6 bases. With 6 bases removed from V and 8 bases from J, the gap between germline ends came to 13 bases. The germline gives CDR1 MNHNY, CDR2 SVGAGI (reference sequence). This CDR3 has 13 amino acids. The CDR3 sequence is CASRGGGYEKLFF. The CDR3 region has the DNA TGTGCCAGCAGGGGTGGGGGCTACGAAAAACTGTTTTTT.

The chain has TRBV30 and TRBJ2-1; unclear D gene. Germline CDR1 and CDR2: GTSNPN and SVGIG (reference sequence). The CDR3 runs to 12 residues. V lost 3 bases, J lost 3 bases, and 6 bases lay in between. CDR3 amino acids: CAWSVFYNEQFF. CDR3 bases: TGTGCCTGGAGCGTTTTCTACAATGAGCAGTTCTTC.

In its sample, this clone was seen a few times. This rearrangement joins TRBV19 to TRBJ2-2, with a weak D call TRBD2 (6 bases). CDR3 length equals 16 residues. Deletions cut 2 bases from V and 0 bases from J, with 10 bases between. Germline CDR1 reads LNHDA; CDR2 reads SQIVND (reference sequence). The CDR3 DNA reads TGTGCCAGTAGTATATGGAGGGGTGCGAACACCGGGGAGCTGTTTTTT. It codes for CASSIWRGANTGELFF.

This chain uses TRBV7-3 with TRBJ1-1, with D possibly being TRBD1 (5 bases). The CDR3 covers 17 residues. In germline, CDR1 is SGHTA, CDR2 FQGTGA. V dropped 5 bases and J dropped 4 bases, with 23 bases sitting between them. The CDR3 nucleotides read TGTGCCAGCAGCCCCGGGGACGGATTGCCCTCGGGCACTGAAGCTTTCTTT. Residues: CASSPGDGLPSGTEAFF.

Only one count was recorded for this clone. The DNA for the CDR3 is TGTGCCAGCAGTTACATTAGCGGGAGCTCCTACAATGAGCAGTTCTTC. The encoded protein is CASSYISGSSYNEQFF. The chain recombines TRBV6-5 with TRBJ2-1, with 9 bases fitting TRBD2. The CDR3 extends over 16 amino acids. Germline V lookup: CDR1 MNHEY, CDR2 SVGAGI. Losses at the gene ends were 2 bases for V and 0 bases for J; bases not matched to a gene: 2.

V and J are TRBV7-2 and TRBJ1-1, with unresolved D. The CDR3 sequence is 13 residues long. V shed 6 bases and J shed 1 base, with 9 bases lying between them. Germline CDR1 and CDR2: SGHTA and FQGNSA. CDR3 sequence (DNA): TGTGCCAGCAGGCGGGCGGGGAACACTGAAGCTTTCTTT. Amino acid sequence: CASRRAGNTEAFF. The whole variable domain, filled in from reference TRBV7-2 and TRBJ1-1, reads GAGVSQSPSNKVTEKGKDVELRCDPISGHTALYWYRQSLGQGLEFLIYFQGNSAPDKSGLPSDRFSAERTGGSVSTLTIQRTQQEDSAVYLCASRRAGNTEAFFGQGTRLTVV.

V gene TRBV4-1 combines with J gene TRBJ2-1; D possibly corresponds to TRBD1 (5 bases). Germline values: CDR1 MGHRA, CDR2 YSYEKL. This CDR3 has 18 residues. V shed 3 bases and J shed 9 bases, with 27 bases lying between them. The CDR3 region has the DNA TGCGCCAGCAGCCAGGGGCCCCGCTCGTTAACCCCGAAGCGTGAGCAGTTCTTC. Its protein is CASSQGPRSLTPKREQFF.

The chain uses TRBV19 and TRBJ2-2; TRBD1 is a possible D gene (6 bases). Trimming shortened V by 7 bases and J by 4 bases, and 13 bases separated the two germline ends. Germline V lookup: CDR1 LNHDA, CDR2 SQIVND (reference sequence). The CDR3 is 14 residues long. The CDR3 loop reads CASKQGRGTGELFF. CDR3 nucleotide sequence: TGTGCCAGTAAACAGGGCCGGGGCACCGGGGAGCTGTTTTTT.

The V call is TRBV10-3, the J call TRBJ1-2; D unclear. CDR1 and CDR2 from the germline V gene are ENHRY and SYGVKD. The CDR3 contains 14 residues. V was trimmed by 3 bases and J by 2 bases, leaving 10 bases between them. The CDR3 bases are TGTGCCATCAGTGAATGGAAGGGAAACTATGGCTACACCTTC. It translates to CAISEWKGNYGYTF.

This sequence joins TRBV7-8 and TRBJ2-7; D remains ambiguous. There are 15 residues in the CDR3. Germline CDR1 reads SGHVS; CDR2 reads FQNEAQ. Between the trimmed V and J ends, which lost 1 base and 3 bases, there was a span of 13 bases. Here the CDR3 DNA reads TGTGCCAGCAGCTTAGTATTCGGGCTGAACTACGAGCAGTACTTC. It translates to CASSLVFGLNYEQYF.

V usage is TRBV19 and J usage is TRBJ1-5; weak D call: TRBD1 (5 bases). The CDR3 sequence is 15 residues long. Germline lookup yields CDR1 LNHDA and CDR2 SQIVND (reference sequence). Trimming stripped 1 base from V and 9 bases from J, with 16 bases between. The CDR3 sequence is CASSIGRGPARPQHF. CDR3 bases: TGTGCCAGTAGTATAGGGAGGGGCCCCGCCCGGCCCCAGCATTTT.

This clone was counted between two and nine times. The V call is TRBV30, the J call TRBJ1-1, with D possibly matching TRBD1 (6 bases). The CDR3 is made up of 11 amino acids. The germline V and J ends were trimmed by 8 bases and 4 bases, with 11 bases remaining between them. CDR1 is GTSNPN, CDR2 SVGIG, per germline (reference sequence). The chain's CDR3 is CAGGRSTEAFF. The CDR3, as DNA: TGTGCCGGGGGCCGATCCACTGAAGCTTTCTTT. The variable domain in full, with the rest retrieved from reference TRBV30 and TRBJ1-1, is SQTIHQWPATLVQPVGSPLSLECTVEGTSNPNLYWYRQAAGRGLQLLFYSVGIGQISSEVPQNLSASRPQDRQFILSSKKLLLSDSGFYLCAGGRSTEAFFGQGTRLTVV.

The V and J genes are TRBV10-3 and TRBJ2-3, with 7 bases lining up with TRBD2. The germline CDR1 and CDR2 sequences are ENHRY and SYGVKD. The CDR3 is made up of 16 amino acids. Trimming at V came to 1 base and at J to 5 bases, leaving 9 bases not matched to a gene. CDR3 nucleotide sequence: TGTGCCATCAGTGAGTACCCTAGCGGCCGACGAGATACGCAGTATTTT. Translation gives CAISEYPSGRRDTQYF.

The chain recombines TRBV27 with TRBJ1-2; D not resolved. Trimming pared 3 bases from V and 3 bases from J, leaving 17 bases between. CDR1 and CDR2 (germline): MNHEY, SMNVEV (reference sequence). This CDR3 is 16 amino acids long. The DNA for the CDR3 is TGTGCCAGCAGTTTTATATCAGGCCCCAGTTACTATGGCTACACCTTC. As protein: CASSFISGPSYYGYTF.

CDR3 region: CASSFLDGYEQFF. The CDR3 DNA reads TGTGCCAGCAGCTTTTTGGACGGTTATGAGCAGTTCTTC. V and J are TRBV7-9 and TRBJ2-1, with D unclear. Looked up from germline, CDR1 is SEHNR and CDR2 is FQNEAQ (reference sequence). CDR3 size: 13 residues. V gave up 3 bases and J gave up 8 bases, with 11 bases separating them. Using reference TRBV7-9 and TRBJ2-1 for the parts outside the CDR3, the full variable domain is DTGVSQNPRHKITKRGQNVTFRCDPISEHNRLYWYRQTLGQGPEFLTYFQNEAQLEKSRLLSDRFSAERPKGSFSTLEIQRTEQGDSAMYLCASSFLDGYEQFFGPGTRLTVL.

The rearrangement links TRBV7-9 to TRBJ1-1, with TRBD1 matching 7 bases. The CDR3 sequence is 13 residues long. Germline V gives CDR1 SEHNR, CDR2 FQNEAQ (reference sequence). The trim removed 10 bases at V and 5 bases at J, leaving 10 bases unmatched. The CDR3 region is CATERAGGTEAFF. The DNA for the CDR3 is TGTGCCACCGAGAGGGCAGGGGGTACTGAAGCTTTCTTT.

This clone was observed a single time. The rearrangement links TRBV4-1 to TRBJ2-7; D could derive from TRBD1 or TRBD2 (5 bases each). The V end lost 2 bases, the J end lost 8 bases, and 13 bases lay between the germline ends. The CDR3 extends over 13 amino acids. The germline V gene encodes CDR1 MGHRA and CDR2 YSYEKL. CDR3 amino acids: CASSQLMGEKQYF. CDR3 coding DNA: TGCGCCAGCAGCCAATTGATGGGGGAGAAGCAGTACTTC.

This clone has just one count. The gene calls are TRBV14 and TRBJ2-7; 8 positions match TRBD1. The germline V gene encodes CDR1 SGHDN and CDR2 FVKESK. The CDR3 loop spans 15 amino acids. The junction had 8 bases not matched to a gene; V was cut back by 6 bases and J by 1 base. In DNA, the CDR3 is TGTGCCAGCAGGCGCCGGGACAGGCCTTCCTACGAGCAGTACTTC. This encodes CASRRRDRPSYEQYF. The complete variable domain, with remaining parts taken from reference TRBV14 and TRBJ2-7, reads EAGVTQFPSHSVIEKGQTVTLRCDPISGHDNLYWYRRVMGKEIKFLLHFVKESKQDESGMPNNRFLAERTGGTYSTLKVQPAELEDSGVYFCASRRRDRPSYEQYFGPGTRLTVT.

The CDR3 DNA is TGTGCCATCAGAGAGACTAGCGGGACCTACAATGAGCAGTTCTTC. As protein: CAIRETSGTYNEQFF. The J gene is TRBJ2-1, the V gene TRBV10-3, with 11 bases lining up with TRBD2. Germline CDR1 reads ENHRY; CDR2 reads SYGVKD. The CDR3 covers 15 residues. The J segment lost 2 bases and the V segment lost 6 bases, leaving 3 bases of the junction unmatched.

The CDR3 nucleotides read TGTGCCAGCAGCTTATCAGCCGGGGCTAACTATGGCTACACCTTC. This translates into CASSLSAGANYGYTF. The rearrangement uses TRBV7-9 and TRBJ1-2; D is ambiguous. CDR3 length equals 15 residues. Trimming cost V 2 bases and J 0 bases, with 10 bases left between them. Germline V gene data show CDR1 as SEHNR and CDR2 as FQNEAQ (reference sequence). The full variable domain, rest sourced from reference TRBV7-9 and TRBJ1-2, is DTGVSQNPRHKITKRGQNVTFRCDPISEHNRLYWYRQTLGQGPEFLTYFQNEAQLEKSRLLSDRFSAERPKGSFSTLEIQRTEQGDSAMYLCASSLSAGANYGYTFGSGTRLTVV.

This rearrangement joins TRBV5-6 to TRBJ2-3; D unresolved. This CDR3 is built from 14 residues. V was clipped by 0 bases and J by 3 bases, with 8 bases between them. Looked up from germline, CDR1 is SGHDT and CDR2 is YYEEEE. The CDR3 DNA follows: TGTGCCAGCAGCTTGGTCGCCTTGACAGATACGCAGTATTTT. Its translation: CASSLVALTDTQYF.

The gene calls are TRBV15 and TRBJ2-1; TRBD2 might be the D (6 bases). V was trimmed by 2 bases and J by 7 bases, leaving 18 bases between them. This CDR3 is 16 amino acids long. Germline V lookup: CDR1 LNHNV, CDR2 YYDKDF (reference sequence). DNA of the CDR3: TGTGCCACCAGCAGACCCGCGGGACTCCGGAAGAATGAGCAGTTCTTC. Translated: CATSRPAGLRKNEQFF.

This clone has just a few counts. The chain combines TRBV7-8 with TRBJ2-5; 11 nucleotides align to TRBD2. CDR1 is SGHVS, CDR2 FQNEAQ, per germline. The CDR3 runs to 15 residues. The V gene end was trimmed by 3 bases and the J gene end by 2 bases; junction bases not matched to a gene: 2. The CDR3 DNA reads as TGTGCCAGCAGCTTTCGACTAGCGGGGCAAGAGACCCAGTACTTC. It yields the protein CASSFRLAGQETQYF.

The rearrangement links TRBV6-1 to TRBJ2-1; D is perhaps TRBD1 or TRBD2 (6 bases each). V was trimmed by 6 bases and J by 8 bases, leaving 17 bases between them. Germline CDR1 reads MNHNS; CDR2 reads SASEGT. This CDR3 is built from 14 residues. The DNA of the CDR3 is TGTGCCAGCAGGGCATTGGGGGGCCGGGATGAGCAGTTCTTC. Protein product: CASRALGGRDEQFF.